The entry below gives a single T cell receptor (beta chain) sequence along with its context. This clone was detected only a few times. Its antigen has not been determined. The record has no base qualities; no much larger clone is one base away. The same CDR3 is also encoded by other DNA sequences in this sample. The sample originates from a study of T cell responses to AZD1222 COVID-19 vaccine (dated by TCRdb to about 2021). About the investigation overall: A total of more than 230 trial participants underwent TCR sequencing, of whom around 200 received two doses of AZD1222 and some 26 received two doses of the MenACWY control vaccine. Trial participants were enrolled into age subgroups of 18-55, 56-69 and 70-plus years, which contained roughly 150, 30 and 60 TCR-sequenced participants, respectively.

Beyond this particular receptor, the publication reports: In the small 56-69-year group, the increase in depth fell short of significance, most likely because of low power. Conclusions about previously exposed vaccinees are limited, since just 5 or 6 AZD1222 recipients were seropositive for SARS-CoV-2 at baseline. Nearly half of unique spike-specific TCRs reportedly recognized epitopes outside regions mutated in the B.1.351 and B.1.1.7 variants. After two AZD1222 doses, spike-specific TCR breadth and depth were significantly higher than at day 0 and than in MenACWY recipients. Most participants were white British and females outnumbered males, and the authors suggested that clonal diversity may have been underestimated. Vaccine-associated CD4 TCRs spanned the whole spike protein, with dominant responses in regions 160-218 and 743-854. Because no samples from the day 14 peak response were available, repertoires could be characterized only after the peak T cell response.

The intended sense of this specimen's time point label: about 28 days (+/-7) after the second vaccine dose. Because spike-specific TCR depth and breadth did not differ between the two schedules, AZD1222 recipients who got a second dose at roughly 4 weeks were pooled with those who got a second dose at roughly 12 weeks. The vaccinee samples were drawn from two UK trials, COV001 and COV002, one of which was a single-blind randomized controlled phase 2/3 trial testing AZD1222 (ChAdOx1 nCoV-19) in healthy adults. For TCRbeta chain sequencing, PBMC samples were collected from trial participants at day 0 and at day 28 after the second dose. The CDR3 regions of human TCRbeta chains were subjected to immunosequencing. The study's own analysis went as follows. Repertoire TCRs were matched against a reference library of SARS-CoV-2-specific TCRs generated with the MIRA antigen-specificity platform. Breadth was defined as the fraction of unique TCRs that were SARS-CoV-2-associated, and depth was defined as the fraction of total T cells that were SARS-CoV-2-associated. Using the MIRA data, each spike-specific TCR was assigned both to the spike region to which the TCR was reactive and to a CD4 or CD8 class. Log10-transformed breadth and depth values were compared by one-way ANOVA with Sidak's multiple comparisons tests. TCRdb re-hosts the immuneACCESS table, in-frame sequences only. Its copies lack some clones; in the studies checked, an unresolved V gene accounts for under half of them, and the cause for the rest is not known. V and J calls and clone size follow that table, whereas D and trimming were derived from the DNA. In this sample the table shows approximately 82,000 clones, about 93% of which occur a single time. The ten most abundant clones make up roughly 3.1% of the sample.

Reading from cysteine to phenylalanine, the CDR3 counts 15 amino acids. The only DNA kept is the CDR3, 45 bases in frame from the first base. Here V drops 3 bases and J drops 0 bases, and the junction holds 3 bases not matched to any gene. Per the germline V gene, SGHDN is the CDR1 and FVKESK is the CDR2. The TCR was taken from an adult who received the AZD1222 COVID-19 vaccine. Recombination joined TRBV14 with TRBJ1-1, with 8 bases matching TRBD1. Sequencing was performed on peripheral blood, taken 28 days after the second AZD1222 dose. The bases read TGTGCCAGCAGCCAGCAGGGGGCTTTGAACACTGAAGCTTTCTTT. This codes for CASSQQGALNTEAFF.